This TCR beta chain was sequenced in a study of neurological immune-mediated disorders. Findings of the study overall: HTLV-1-associated myelopathy had the most TCR clonal expansion, while multiple sclerosis had the least, a level that fell below healthy controls.

TCRdb re-called the 5' RACE reads through MiXCR, storing one row per CDR3 protein. Among around 76,000 distinct CDR3 sequences listed, about 10% were seen once. Concerning this clonotype: The antigen is unknown.

This CDR3 is built from 13 residues. Germline assignment: CDR1 SGHAT and CDR2 FQNNGV. V was shortened by 5 bases and J by 4 bases, with 11 bases between the two germline ends. As to time point: longitudinal time-point 1 (baseline). Material: PBMCs. This sequence originates from a man aged 30-40 years in good health. The genes are TRBV11-2 and TRBJ1-1; D might be TRBD1 (6 bases). The CDR3 coding sequence is TGTGCCAGCAGCCCCCCAGGGGTCACTGAAGCTTTCTTT. This encodes CASSPPGVTEAFF.